This T cell receptor (beta chain) was found in a study of cytomegalovirus exposure and HLA in healthy donors. Regarding the study as a whole: The study labeled 170 or so TCR beta chains cytomegalovirus-associated. Most TCR beta V segments were productive about 87% or about 30% of the time in an earlier analysis.

About this clone itself: The antigen remains unidentified.

With 60 Vbeta and 13 Jbeta primers, the PCR was carried out. Generated by immunoSEQ multiplex PCR, the TCRdb table keeps only in-frame clones and is missing some. Of around 300,000 clones detected, roughly 70% appear once; the ten largest clones hold under 3%. Germline V gene lookup returns CDR1 LGHNA and CDR2 YNFKEQ. The CDR3 contains 18 residues. V lost 0 bases to trimming and J lost 0 bases, with 16 bases between them. The receptor was isolated from a female donor in good health and CMV-seronegative. The V call is TRBV4-2, the J call TRBJ2-3; D perhaps matches TRBD2 (6 bases). The sequenced sample was PBMCs. The CDR3 region is CASSQEWRADSSTDTQYF. CDR3 nucleotide sequence: TGTGCCAGCAGCCAAGAGTGGAGGGCGGACTCTAGCACAGATACGCAGTATTTT.